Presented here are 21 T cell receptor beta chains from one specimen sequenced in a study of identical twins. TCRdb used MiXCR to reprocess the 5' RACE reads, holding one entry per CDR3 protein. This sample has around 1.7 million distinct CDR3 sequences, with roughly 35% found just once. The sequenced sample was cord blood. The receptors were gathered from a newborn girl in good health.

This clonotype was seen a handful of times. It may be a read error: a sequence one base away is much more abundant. The CDR3 DNA reads TGTGCCATCAGTGACAAGGGCACTGAAGCTTTCTTT. This encodes CAISDKGTEAFF. The gene calls are TRBV10-3 and TRBJ1-1; no firm D call. The germline CDR1 and CDR2 sequences are ENHRY and SYGVKD. The CDR3 is 12 amino acids. V dropped 3 bases and J dropped 4 bases, with 6 bases sitting between them.

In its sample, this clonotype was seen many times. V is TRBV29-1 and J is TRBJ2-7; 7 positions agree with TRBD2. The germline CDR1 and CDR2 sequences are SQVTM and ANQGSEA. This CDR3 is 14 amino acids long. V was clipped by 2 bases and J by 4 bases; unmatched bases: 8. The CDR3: CSVESGGGSYEQYF. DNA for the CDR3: TGCAGCGTTGAATCGGGTGGCGGGAGTTACGAGCAGTACTTC.

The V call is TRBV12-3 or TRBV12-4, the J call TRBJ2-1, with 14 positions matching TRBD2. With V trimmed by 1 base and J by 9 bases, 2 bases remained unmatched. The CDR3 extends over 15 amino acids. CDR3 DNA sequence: TGTGCCAGCAGTTTAGGACTAGCGGGAGGGCCTGAGCAGTTCTTC. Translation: CASSLGLAGGPEQFF.

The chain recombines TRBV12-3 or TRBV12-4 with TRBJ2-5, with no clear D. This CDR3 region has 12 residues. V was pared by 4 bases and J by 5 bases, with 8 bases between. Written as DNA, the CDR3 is TGTGCCAGCAGTTCCAGGATCGAGACCCAGTACTTC. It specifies CASSSRIETQYF.

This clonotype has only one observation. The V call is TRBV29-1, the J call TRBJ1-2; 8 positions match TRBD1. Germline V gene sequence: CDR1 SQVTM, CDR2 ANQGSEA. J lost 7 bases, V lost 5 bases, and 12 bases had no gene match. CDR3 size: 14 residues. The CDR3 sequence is CSVRKRDRTAGYTF. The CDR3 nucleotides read TGCAGCGTTAGGAAAAGGGACAGGACGGCTGGCTACACCTTC.

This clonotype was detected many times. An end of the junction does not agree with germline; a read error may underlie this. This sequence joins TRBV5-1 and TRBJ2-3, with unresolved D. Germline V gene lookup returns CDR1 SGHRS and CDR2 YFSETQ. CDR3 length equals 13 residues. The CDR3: CASSLVGPDTQYF. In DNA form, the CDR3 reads TGTGCCAGCAGTTTAGTAGGACCAGATACGCAGTATTTT.

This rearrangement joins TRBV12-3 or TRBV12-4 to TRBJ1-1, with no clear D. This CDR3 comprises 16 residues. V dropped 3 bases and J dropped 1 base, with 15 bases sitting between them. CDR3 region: CASSLPVWSGNTEAFF. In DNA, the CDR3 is TGTGCCAGCAGTTTGCCGGTATGGTCGGGGAACACTGAAGCTTTCTTT.

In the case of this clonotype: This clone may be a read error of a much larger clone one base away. The CDR3 DNA follows: TGCGTCAGCAGCCACTCGACGGGGGGCTCCTACAATGAGCAGTTCTTC. It is translated as CVSSHSTGGSYNEQFF. J is TRBJ2-1 and V is TRBV4-1; 7 bases fit TRBD2. This CDR3 is built from 16 residues. Germline V gene data show CDR1 as MGHRA and CDR2 as YSYEKL.

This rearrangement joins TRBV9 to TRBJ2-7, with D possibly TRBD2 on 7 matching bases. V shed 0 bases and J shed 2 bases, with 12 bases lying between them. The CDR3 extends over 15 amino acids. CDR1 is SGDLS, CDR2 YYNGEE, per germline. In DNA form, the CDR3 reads TGTGCCAGCAGCGTAGGAGGGGGGGGTACCTACGAGCAGTACTTC. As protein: CASSVGGGGTYEQYF.

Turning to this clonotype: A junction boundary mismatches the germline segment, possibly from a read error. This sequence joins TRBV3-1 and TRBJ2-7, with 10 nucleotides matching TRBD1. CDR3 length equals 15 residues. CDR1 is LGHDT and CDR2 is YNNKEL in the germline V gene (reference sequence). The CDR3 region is CAGSQRRDRGYEQYF. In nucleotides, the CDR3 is TGTGCCGGCAGCCAACGCCGGGACAGGGGTTACGAGCAGTACTTC.

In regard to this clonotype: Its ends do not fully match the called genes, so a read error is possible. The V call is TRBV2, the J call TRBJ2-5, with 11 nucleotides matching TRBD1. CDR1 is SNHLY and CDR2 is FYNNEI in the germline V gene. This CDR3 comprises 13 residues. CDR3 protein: CVSGDRGNNEQYF. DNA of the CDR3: TGTGTCAGCGGGGACAGGGGGAACAATGAGCAGTACTTC.

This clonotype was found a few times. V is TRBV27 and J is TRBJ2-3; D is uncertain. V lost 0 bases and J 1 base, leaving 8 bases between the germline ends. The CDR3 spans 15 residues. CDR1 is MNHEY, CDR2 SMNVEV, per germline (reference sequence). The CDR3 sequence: CASSLSSPGTDTQYF. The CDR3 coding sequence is TGTGCCAGCAGTTTATCCTCGCCTGGCACAGATACGCAGTATTTT.

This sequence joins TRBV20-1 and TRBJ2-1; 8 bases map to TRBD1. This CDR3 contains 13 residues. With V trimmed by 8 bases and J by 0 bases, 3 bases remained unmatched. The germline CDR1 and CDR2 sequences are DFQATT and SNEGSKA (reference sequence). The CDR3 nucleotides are TGCAGTCCCACAGGGGGCTCCTACAATGAGCAGTTCTTC. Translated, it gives CSPTGGSYNEQFF.

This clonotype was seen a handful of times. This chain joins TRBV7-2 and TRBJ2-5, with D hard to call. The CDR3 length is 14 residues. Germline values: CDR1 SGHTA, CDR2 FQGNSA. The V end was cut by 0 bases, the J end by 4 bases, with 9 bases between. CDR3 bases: TGTGCCAGCAGCTTAGCGGCAGCGATAGAGACCCAGTACTTC. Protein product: CASSLAAAIETQYF.

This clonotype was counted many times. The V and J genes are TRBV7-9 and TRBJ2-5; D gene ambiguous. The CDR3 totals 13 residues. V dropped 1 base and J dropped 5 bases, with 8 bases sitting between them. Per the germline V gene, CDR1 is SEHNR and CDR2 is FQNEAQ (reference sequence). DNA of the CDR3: TGTGCCAGCAGCTTAGTTTCCTGGGAGACCCAGTACTTC. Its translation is CASSLVSWETQYF.

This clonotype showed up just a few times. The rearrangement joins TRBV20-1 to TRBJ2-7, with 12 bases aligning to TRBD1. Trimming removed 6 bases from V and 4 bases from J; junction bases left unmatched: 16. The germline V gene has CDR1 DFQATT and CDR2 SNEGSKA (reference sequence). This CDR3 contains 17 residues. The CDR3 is CSANIIGRGQGAYEQYF. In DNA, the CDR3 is TGCAGTGCGAACATTATTGGGAGGGGACAGGGGGCTTACGAGCAGTACTTC.

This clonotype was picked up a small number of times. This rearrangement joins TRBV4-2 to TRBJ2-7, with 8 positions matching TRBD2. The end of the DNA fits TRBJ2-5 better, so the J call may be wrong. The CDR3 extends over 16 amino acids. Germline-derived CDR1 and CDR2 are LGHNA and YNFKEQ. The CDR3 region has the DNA TGTGCCAGCAGCCCTCACAGTAGGCTAGCGGGTGAGACCCAGTACTTC. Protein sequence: CASSPHSRLAGETQYF.

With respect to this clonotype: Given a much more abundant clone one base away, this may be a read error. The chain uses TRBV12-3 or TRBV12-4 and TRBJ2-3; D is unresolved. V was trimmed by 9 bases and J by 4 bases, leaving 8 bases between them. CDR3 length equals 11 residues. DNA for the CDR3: TGTGCCAGTGCCAGCGCAGATACGCAGTATTTT. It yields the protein CASASADTQYF.

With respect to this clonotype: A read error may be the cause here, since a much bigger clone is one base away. CDR3 amino acids: CNALLASSQETQYF. The CDR3 DNA reads TGCAACGCACTGTTGGCGTCGTCCCAAGAGACCCAGTACTTC. The rearrangement uses TRBV29-1 and TRBJ2-5, with no clear D. The germline CDR1 and CDR2 sequences are SQVTM and ANQGSEA. The CDR3 consists of 14 residues.

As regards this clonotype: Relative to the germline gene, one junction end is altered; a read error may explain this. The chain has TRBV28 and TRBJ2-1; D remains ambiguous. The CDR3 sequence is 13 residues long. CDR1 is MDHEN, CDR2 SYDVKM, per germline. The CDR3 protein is CASSGFSYNKQFF. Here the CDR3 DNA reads TGTGCCAGCAGTGGCTTCTCCTACAATAAGCAGTTCTTC.

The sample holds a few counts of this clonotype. This CDR3 is CASSEGGRGGDTQYF. Written as DNA, the CDR3 is TGTGCCAGCAGCGAGGGGGGGAGGGGCGGAGATACGCAGTATTTT. This chain uses TRBV9 with TRBJ2-3; the D gene is possibly TRBD2 (7 bases). This CDR3 has 15 amino acids. V was pared by 3 bases and J by 5 bases, with 16 bases between. Per germline, CDR1 SGDLS and CDR2 YYNGEE.